This note documents a single T cell receptor beta chain sequence. What it binds is not known. This entry is derived from a study of T cell repertoires in cytomegalovirus infection. On the study more broadly: Recently identified HLA-C-restricted and well-studied HLA-B-restricted CMV epitopes were used. Signatures in public TCR beta sequences pointed to both CMV infection and matching HLA type.

Points from the study as a whole: There were HLA-C-restricted CMV-specific TCR beta clonotypes dominating the ex vivo response.

TCRdb reanalysed the reads using MiXCR and keeps one entry per CDR3 protein. Of roughly 920,000 distinct CDR3 sequences listed, around 30% are singletons. This CDR3 comprises 16 residues. The V and J ends lost 6 bases and 2 bases respectively, with 18 bases between them. Per germline, CDR1 SEHNR and CDR2 FQNEAQ (reference sequence). J is TRBJ2-3 and V is TRBV7-9; D perhaps matches TRBD1 (6 bases). The specimen was cultured CD8+ T cells from PBMCs, collected from culture after CMV antigen stimulation. The sequence was obtained from a human donor in good health (CMV status not recorded). Some clones in this sample may be carry-over from other donors' samples. The CDR3 region has the DNA TGTGCCAGCAGATCCCAAATGAGGGGGATCACAGATACGCAGTATTTT. Protein product: CASRSQMRGITDTQYF.